These 19 T cell receptor beta chains share one sample of origin, sequenced in a study of blood T cell repertoires in COVID-19. Profiling relied on immunoSEQ multiplex PCR, and the TCRdb table lists in-frame clones only, not all of them. Of 150,000 to 200,000 clones listed, 79% were seen once; the top ten hold around 17%. What was sequenced was PBMCs or T cells enriched from blood (not recorded which). Every receptor here comes from a woman aged 70-85 years in a cohort exposed to, infected with or recovered from COVID-19 (not recorded which).

This clone was seen a single time. This rearrangement joins TRBV6-5 to TRBJ2-1, with D possibly matching TRBD2 (6 bases). This CDR3 region has 16 residues. Between the trimmed V and J ends, which lost 4 bases and 2 bases, there was a span of 15 bases. Germline values: CDR1 MNHEY, CDR2 SVGAGI. CDR3 nucleotides: TGTGCCAGCAGTTCCCTCGGCGGGGCCACCTACAATGAGCAGTTCTTC. Protein: CASSSLGGATYNEQFF.

The chain joins TRBV29-1 to TRBJ2-3; the match to TRBD2 covers 9 bases. Trimming at V came to 3 bases and at J to 0 bases, leaving 4 bases not matched to a gene. This CDR3 region has 15 residues. Germline V CDR1 and CDR2: SQVTM, ANQGSEA. The CDR3 region has the DNA TGCAGCGTTGAGAGCCTAGCGGGAAGCACAGATACGCAGTATTTT. Protein: CSVESLAGSTDTQYF.

The rearrangement uses TRBV7-2 and TRBJ2-7; D is unclear. Germline CDR1 is SGHTA and CDR2 is FQGNSA. The germline V and J ends were trimmed by 3 bases and 2 bases, with 5 bases remaining between them. The CDR3 length is 12 residues. The CDR3 DNA follows: TGTGCCAGCAGCTTGTATACCTACGAGCAGTACTTC. Translated: CASSLYTYEQYF.

The rearrangement links TRBV4-3 to TRBJ1-2, with D maybe TRBD1 (5 bases). Germline V gives CDR1 LGHNA, CDR2 YSLEER. CDR3 length: 12 residues. V was shortened by 3 bases and J by 11 bases, with 13 bases between the two germline ends. This chain's CDR3 is CASSQTYGGYTF. The CDR3 region has the DNA TGCGCCAGCAGCCAGACCTATGGGGGGTACACCTTC.

This chain uses TRBV28 with TRBJ1-4; unclear D gene. This CDR3 is built from 16 residues. The germline V gene encodes CDR1 MDHEN and CDR2 SYDVKM. The V end lost 4 bases, the J end lost 8 bases, and 20 bases lay between the germline ends. This CDR3 is CASSSASSGLDEKLFF. The CDR3 region has the DNA TGTGCCAGCAGTTCCGCCTCTTCAGGATTAGACGAAAAACTGTTTTTT.

The CDR3 spells CASSQFTGIQETQYF. CDR3 coding DNA: TGCGCCAGCAGCCAATTTACAGGGATCCAAGAGACCCAGTACTTC. The chain links TRBV5-1 to TRBJ2-5; D perhaps matches TRBD1 (6 bases). Germline CDR1 and CDR2: SGHRS and YFSETQ. The length of the CDR3 is 15 residues. Trimming cost V 4 bases and J 1 base, with 14 bases left between them.

There are a few counts of this clone. The rearrangement links TRBV7-2 to TRBJ2-2; 7 bases agree with TRBD2. Per the germline V gene, CDR1 is SGHTA and CDR2 is FQGNSA. Losses at the gene ends were 7 bases for V and 4 bases for J; bases not matched to a gene: 9. The length of the CDR3 is 15 residues. The CDR3 here is CASTRPGGGTGELFF. The CDR3 DNA follows: TGTGCCAGCACTCGTCCGGGGGGAGGCACCGGGGAGCTGTTTTTT.

The rearrangement uses TRBV24-1 and TRBJ2-5; 8 positions match TRBD2. CDR1 KGHDR and CDR2 SFDVKD come from the germline V gene. The CDR3 covers 13 residues. The junction had 7 bases not matched to a gene; V was cut back by 9 bases and J by 5 bases. CDR3 loop: CATSQREWETQYF. The CDR3 DNA is TGTGCCACCTCACAGCGGGAGTGGGAGACCCAGTACTTC.

The chain recombines TRBV5-6 with TRBJ2-7, with D possibly being TRBD2 (7 bases). Germline V gene sequence: CDR1 SGHDT, CDR2 YYEEEE. Trimming removed 7 bases at V and 1 base at J, with 18 bases between. This CDR3 region has 15 residues. The CDR3 DNA follows: TGTGCCAGCCACTGGAGGGGAGGGACATCCTACGAGCAGTACTTC. Translation gives CASHWRGGTSYEQYF.

CDR3 sequence: CASSRMLAGGLETQYF. The CDR3 nucleotides are TGTGCCAGCAGCCGCATGCTAGCGGGAGGTTTGGAGACCCAGTACTTC. The rearrangement joins TRBV4-2 to TRBJ2-5; 11 nucleotides line up with TRBD2. The CDR3 runs 16 residues. Germline loops: CDR1 LGHNA, CDR2 YNFKEQ. The J segment lost 5 bases and the V segment lost 4 bases, leaving 9 bases of the junction unmatched.

CDR3 nucleotides: TGCAGCGTCCACCCCCAGGGGGGCACTGAAGCTTTCTTT. It translates to CSVHPQGGTEAFF. The V and J genes are TRBV29-1 and TRBJ1-1; TRBD1 matches at 7 bases. Germline V CDR1 and CDR2: SQVTM, ANQGSEA. V dropped 6 bases and J dropped 4; count of bases not matched to a gene: 8. The CDR3 runs to 13 residues.

The chain uses TRBV20-1 and TRBJ2-3; 9 nucleotides match TRBD1. Germline CDR1 and CDR2: DFQATT and SNEGSKA (reference sequence). The CDR3 consists of 10 residues. The V segment lost 7 bases and the J segment 15 bases; nucleotides outside the gene matches: 8. The chain's CDR3 is CSVPDRGAYF. DNA of the CDR3: TGCAGTGTCCCGGACAGGGGAGCATATTTT.

The chain has TRBV28 and TRBJ1-2; 11 nucleotides match TRBD1. Germline V gene sequence: CDR1 MDHEN, CDR2 SYDVKM. V was pared by 4 bases and J by 6 bases, with 1 base of the junction left unmatched. The CDR3 extends over 13 amino acids. CDR3 in amino acids: CASSWTGGDGYTF. The CDR3 DNA reads as TGTGCCAGCAGTTGGACAGGGGGCGATGGCTACACCTTC.

The chain employs TRBV3-1 (or the pseudogene TRBV3-2) and TRBJ1-3; D may be TRBD1 (5 bases). V lost 0 bases, J lost 0 bases, and 6 bases lay in between. CDR1 is LGHDT and CDR2 is YNNKEL in the germline V gene (reference sequence). CDR3 size: 15 residues. The CDR3 loop is CASSQDTGSGNTIYF. The CDR3, as DNA: TGTGCCAGCAGCCAAGATACAGGCTCTGGAAACACCATATATTTT.

The rearrangement links TRBV25-1 to TRBJ1-4; tentative D call: TRBD1 (6 bases). V was shortened by 6 bases and J by 7 bases, with 15 bases between the two germline ends. This CDR3 spans 14 amino acids. CDR1 and CDR2 from the germline V gene are MGHDK and SYGVNS. In nucleotides, the CDR3 is TGTGCCAGCAGCGCGGGGGGGGCCGGTGAAAAACTGTTTTTT. It is translated as CASSAGGAGEKLFF. The variable domain in full, completed from reference TRBV25-1 and TRBJ1-4, reads EADIYQTPRYLVIGTGKKITLECSQTMGHDKMYWYQQDPGMELHLIHYSYGVNSTEKGDLSSESTVSRIRTEHFPLTLESARPSHTSQYLCASSAGGAGEKLFFGSGTQLSVL.

The chain links TRBV28 to TRBJ2-7; TRBD2 matches at 9 bases. The CDR3 has 15 residues. V lost 2 bases, J lost 1 base, and 3 bases stayed unmatched. The germline gives CDR1 MDHEN, CDR2 SYDVKM. CDR3 sequence (DNA): TGTGCCAGCAGTTTAGGCGGGAGGGTATCCTACGAGCAGTACTTC. Translating gives CASSLGGRVSYEQYF. Supplemented by reference TRBV28 and TRBJ2-7, the full variable domain reads DVKVTQSSRYLVKRTGEKVFLECVQDMDHENMFWYRQDPGLGLRLIYFSYDVKMKEKGDIPEGYSVSREKKERFSLILESASTNQTSMYLCASSLGGRVSYEQYFGPGTRLTVT.

This clone was detected only once. The chain recombines TRBV18 with TRBJ1-2; D unclear. The V end was cut by 2 bases, the J end by 2 bases, with 12 bases between. Germline V CDR1 and CDR2: KGHSH, LQKENI. The CDR3 loop spans 15 amino acids. The CDR3 coding sequence is TGTGCCAGCTCACCAATAACCGGGTCGAACTATGGCTACACCTTC. Amino acid sequence: CASSPITGSNYGYTF. The full variable domain, with the rest looked up from reference TRBV18 and TRBJ1-2, is NAGVMQNPRHLVRRRGQEARLRCSPMKGHSHVYWYRQLPEEGLKFMVYLQKENIIDESGMPKERFSAEFPKEGPSILRIQQVVRGDSAAYFCASSPITGSNYGYTFGSGTRLTVV.

The chain has TRBV27 and TRBJ1-5, with unresolved D. The V gene lost 1 base and the J gene lost 3 bases, with 7 bases spanning the gap. CDR1 MNHEY and CDR2 SMNVEV come from the germline V gene (reference sequence). The CDR3 has 14 residues. The CDR3 loop is CASSLYRNNQPQHF. In DNA, the CDR3 is TGTGCCAGCAGTTTATACAGAAACAATCAGCCCCAGCATTTT.

The rearrangement joins TRBV6-6 to TRBJ2-4; D not resolved. This CDR3 has 14 residues. From germline, CDR1 is MNHNY and CDR2 SVGAGI (reference sequence). V was shortened by 2 bases and J by 6 bases, with 11 bases between the two germline ends. CDR3 sequence reads: CASSYTSGINIQYF. The CDR3 coding sequence is TGTGCCAGCAGTTACACCAGTGGCATAAACATTCAGTACTTC.